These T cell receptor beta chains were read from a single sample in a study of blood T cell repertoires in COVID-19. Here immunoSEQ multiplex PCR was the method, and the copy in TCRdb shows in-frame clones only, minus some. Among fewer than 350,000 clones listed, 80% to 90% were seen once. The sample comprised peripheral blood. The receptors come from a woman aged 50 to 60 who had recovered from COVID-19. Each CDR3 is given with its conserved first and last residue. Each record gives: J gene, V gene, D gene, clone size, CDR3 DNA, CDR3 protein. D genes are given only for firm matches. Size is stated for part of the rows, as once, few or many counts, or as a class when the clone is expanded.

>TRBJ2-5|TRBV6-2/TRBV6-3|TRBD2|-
TGTGCCAGCAGTACACTAGCGGGGATGGAGGAGACCCAGTACTTC
CASSTLAGMEETQYF
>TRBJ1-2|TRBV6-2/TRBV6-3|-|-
TGTGCCAGCAGTTTAAATCCCGGGACTTACGTCGATGGCTACACCTTC
CASSLNPGTYVDGYTF
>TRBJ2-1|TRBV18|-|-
TGTGCCAGCTCACCACCGAATATCAGGGTGGGAGGAAATGAGCAGTTCTTC
CASSPPNIRVGGNEQFF
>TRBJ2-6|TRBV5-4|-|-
TGTGCCAGCAGCTTGGCCGGGGATTCTGGGGCCAACGTCCTGACTTTC
CASSLAGDSGANVLTF
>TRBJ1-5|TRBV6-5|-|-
TGTGCCAGCAGTTCAGGGCTTTATAGCAATCAGCCCCAGCATTTT
CASSSGLYSNQPQHF
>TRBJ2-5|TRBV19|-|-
TGTGCCAGTAGCGACCCATGGACAGCGAGTCAAGAGACCCAGTACTTC
CASSDPWTASQETQYF
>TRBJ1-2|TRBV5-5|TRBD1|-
TGTGCCAGCAGGGCGGGACAGGGGAACTATGGCTACACCTTC
CASRAGQGNYGYTF
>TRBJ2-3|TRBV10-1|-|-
TGCGCCAGCAGAGGCCAGGGCGTCACAGATACGCAGTATTTT
CASRGQGVTDTQYF
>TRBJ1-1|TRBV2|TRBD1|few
TGTGCCAGCAGTTTGGACAGGGGGCTCAACACTGAAGCTTTCTTT
CASSLDRGLNTEAFF
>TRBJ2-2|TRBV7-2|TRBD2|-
TGTGCCAGCAGCTTAAAAGGGACTAGCGGCGGGGAGCTGTTTTTT
CASSLKGTSGGELFF
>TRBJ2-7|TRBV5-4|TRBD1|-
TGTGCCAGCAGCCCGGGACAGAGCTCCTACGAGCAGTACTTC
CASSPGQSSYEQYF
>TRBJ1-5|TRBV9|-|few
TGTGCCAGCAGCGAGGACAGTAGGAGCAATCAGCCCCAGCATTTT
CASSEDSRSNQPQHF
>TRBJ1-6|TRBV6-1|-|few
TGTGCCAGCAGTGTGGTAGGGAGCTCCTATAATTCACCCCTCCACTTT
CASSVVGSSYNSPLHF
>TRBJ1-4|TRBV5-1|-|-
TGCGCCAGCAGCCACGACAGGAGAAATGAAAAACTGTTTTTT
CASSHDRRNEKLFF
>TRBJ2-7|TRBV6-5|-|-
TGTGCCAGCAGCAGGGTGTTAGGGGAGCAGTACTTC
CASSRVLGEQYF
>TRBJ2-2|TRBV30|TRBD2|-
TGTGCCTGGACTAGCGGGGGGCACACCGGGGAGCTGTTTTTT
CAWTSGGHTGELFF
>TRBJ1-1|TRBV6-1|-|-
TGTGCCAGCAGTGAAGGCTGGAGCACTGAAGCTTTCTTT
CASSEGWSTEAFF
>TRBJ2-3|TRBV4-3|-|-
TGCGCCAGCAGCCCCGGGGATACGCAGTATTTT
CASSPGDTQYF
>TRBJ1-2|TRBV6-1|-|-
TGTGCCAGCAGTGAAAGGGGGAGAGGAGATGGCTACACCTTC
CASSERGRGDGYTF
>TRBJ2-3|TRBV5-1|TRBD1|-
TGCGCCAGCAGCACCCGGACGGGGCAGGGGGCTCACACAGATACGCAGTATTTT
CASSTRTGQGAHTDTQYF
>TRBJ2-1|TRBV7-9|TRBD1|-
TGTGCCAGCAGCAGACGGACAGGGGTCACGGACAATGAGCAGTTCTTC
CASSRRTGVTDNEQFF
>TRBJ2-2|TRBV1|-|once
TGCACCAGCAGCCAGGGCGAGAACACCGGGGAGCTGTTTTTT
CTSSQGENTGELFF
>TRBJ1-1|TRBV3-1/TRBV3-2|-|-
TGTGCCAGCAGCCCCGCAGGGGTGGAAACTGAAGCTTTCTTT
CASSPAGVETEAFF